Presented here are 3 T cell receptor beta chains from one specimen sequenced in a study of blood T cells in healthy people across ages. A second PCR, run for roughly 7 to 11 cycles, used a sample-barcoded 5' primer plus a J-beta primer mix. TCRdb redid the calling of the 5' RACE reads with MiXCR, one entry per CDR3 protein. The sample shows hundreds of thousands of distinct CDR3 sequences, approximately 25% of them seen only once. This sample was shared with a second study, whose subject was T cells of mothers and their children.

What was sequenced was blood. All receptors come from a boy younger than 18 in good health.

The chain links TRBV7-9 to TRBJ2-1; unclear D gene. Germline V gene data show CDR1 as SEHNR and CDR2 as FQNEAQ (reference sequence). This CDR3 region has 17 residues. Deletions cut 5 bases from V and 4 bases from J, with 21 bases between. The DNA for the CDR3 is TGTGCCAGCAGCGCCTCGGGCACGACTCTACTTTACAATGAGCAGTTCTTC. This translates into CASSASGTTLLYNEQFF. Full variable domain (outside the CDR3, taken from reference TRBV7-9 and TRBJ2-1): DTGVSQNPRHKITKRGQNVTFRCDPISEHNRLYWYRQTLGQGPEFLTYFQNEAQLEKSRLLSDRFSAERPKGSFSTLEIQRTEQGDSAMYLCASSASGTTLLYNEQFFGPGTRLTVL.

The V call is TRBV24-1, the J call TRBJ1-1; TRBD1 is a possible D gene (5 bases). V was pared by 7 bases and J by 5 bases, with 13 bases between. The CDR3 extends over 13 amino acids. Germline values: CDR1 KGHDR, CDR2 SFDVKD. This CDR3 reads CATRLGQVTEAFF. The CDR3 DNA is TGTGCCACCAGGTTGGGGCAGGTGACTGAAGCTTTCTTT.

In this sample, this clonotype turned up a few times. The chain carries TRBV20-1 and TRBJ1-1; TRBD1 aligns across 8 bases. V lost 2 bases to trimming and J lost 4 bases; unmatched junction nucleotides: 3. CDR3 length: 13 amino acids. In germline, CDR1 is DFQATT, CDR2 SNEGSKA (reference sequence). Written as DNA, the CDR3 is TGCAGTGCTAGAAAACAGGGGGGCACTGAAGCTTTCTTT. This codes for CSARKQGGTEAFF.